This TCR beta chain was obtained from a study of response to subunit inactivated influenza vaccine. MiXCR, applied by TCRdb to the RT-PCR reads, yields one record per CDR3 protein. Of 500,000 to 600,000 distinct CDR3 sequences in the sample, 12% were seen once. The germline V gene encodes CDR1 MDHEN and CDR2 SYDVKM. This CDR3 is 11 amino acids long. The V end was cut by 6 bases, the J end by 3 bases, with 5 bases between. In its sample, this clonotype was seen a few times. The sequences come from PBMCs from blood, collected on the day of vaccination. The sequence was obtained from a man aged 45-65 years who received an inactivated influenza vaccine. This chain connects TRBV28 to TRBJ2-5; D unresolved. The CDR3 nucleotides are TGTGCCAGCAGCCACAAAGAGACCCAGTACTTC. It codes for CASSHKETQYF.